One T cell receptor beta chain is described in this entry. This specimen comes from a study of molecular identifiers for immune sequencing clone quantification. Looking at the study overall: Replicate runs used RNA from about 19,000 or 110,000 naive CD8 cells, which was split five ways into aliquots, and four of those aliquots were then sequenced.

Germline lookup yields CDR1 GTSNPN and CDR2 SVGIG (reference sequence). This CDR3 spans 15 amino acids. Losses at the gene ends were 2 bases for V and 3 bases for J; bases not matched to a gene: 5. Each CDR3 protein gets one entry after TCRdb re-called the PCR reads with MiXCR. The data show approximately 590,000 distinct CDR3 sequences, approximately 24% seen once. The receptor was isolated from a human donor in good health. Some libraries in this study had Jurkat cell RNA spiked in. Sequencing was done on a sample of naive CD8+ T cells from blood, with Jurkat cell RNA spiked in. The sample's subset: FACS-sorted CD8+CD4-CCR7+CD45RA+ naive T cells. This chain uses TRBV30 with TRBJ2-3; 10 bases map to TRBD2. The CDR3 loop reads CAWSTSGGATDTQYF. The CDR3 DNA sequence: TGTGCCTGGAGTACGAGCGGGGGGGCAACAGATACGCAGTATTTT.